This T cell receptor (beta chain) came from a study of cytotoxic CD8 clonotypes in ibrutinib-treated CLL. The length of the CDR3 is 13 residues. CDR1 is SQVTM, CDR2 ANQGSEA, per germline. V lost 4 bases, J lost 1 base, and 11 bases lay in between. Sequencing was performed with immunoSEQ multiplex PCR; in TCRdb, only in-frame clones are kept and a portion is missing. The data contain 150,000 to 200,000 clones, over 65% of them seen just once; the ten biggest clones take up roughly 2%. Genomic DNA for TCR beta libraries, about 1.8 micrograms, came from cryopreserved PBMCs. The chain uses TRBV29-1 and TRBJ2-7; D is ambiguous. This receptor was identified in a human donor with chronic lymphocytic leukemia. The sample here was PBMCs, taken after 12 months of ibrutinib treatment. CDR3 DNA: TGCAGCGTTGCTGGACGGACGTCCTACGAGCAGTACTTC. It yields the protein CSVAGRTSYEQYF.